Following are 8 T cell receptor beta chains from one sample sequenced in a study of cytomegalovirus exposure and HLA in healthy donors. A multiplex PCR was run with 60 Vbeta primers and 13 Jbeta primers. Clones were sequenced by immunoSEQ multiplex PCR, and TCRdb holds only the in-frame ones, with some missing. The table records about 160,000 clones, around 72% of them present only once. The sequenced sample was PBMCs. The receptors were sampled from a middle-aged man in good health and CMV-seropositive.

The CDR3 here is CASSLEQGQPQHF. In nucleotides, the CDR3 is TGTGCCAGCAGCTTAGAACAGGGACAGCCCCAGCATTTT. The rearrangement uses TRBV7-8 and TRBJ1-5, with a weak D call TRBD1 (6 bases). CDR3 length: 13 residues. The V and J ends lost 1 base and 7 bases respectively, with 8 bases between them. The V gene's germline CDR1 is SGHVS and CDR2 FQNEAQ. Full variable domain (missing parts from reference TRBV7-8 and TRBJ1-5): GAGVSQSPRYKVAKRGQDVALRCDPISGHVSLFWYQQALGQGPEFLTYFQNEAQLDKSGLPSDRFFAERPEGSVSTLKIQRTQQEDSAVYLCASSLEQGQPQHFGDGTRLSIL.

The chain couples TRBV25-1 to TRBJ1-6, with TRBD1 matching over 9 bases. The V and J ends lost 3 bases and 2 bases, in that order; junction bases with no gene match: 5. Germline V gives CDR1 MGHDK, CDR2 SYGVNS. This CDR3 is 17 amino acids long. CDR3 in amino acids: CASSDLTGGTYNSPLHF. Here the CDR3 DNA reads TGTGCCAGCAGTGACCTTACAGGGGGCACCTATAATTCACCCCTCCACTTT.

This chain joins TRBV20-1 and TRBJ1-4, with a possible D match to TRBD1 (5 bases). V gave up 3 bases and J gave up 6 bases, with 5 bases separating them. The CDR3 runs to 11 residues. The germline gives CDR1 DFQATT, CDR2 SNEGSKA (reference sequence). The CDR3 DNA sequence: TGCAGTGCTAGCAGGGATGAAAAACTGTTTTTT. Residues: CSASRDEKLFF.

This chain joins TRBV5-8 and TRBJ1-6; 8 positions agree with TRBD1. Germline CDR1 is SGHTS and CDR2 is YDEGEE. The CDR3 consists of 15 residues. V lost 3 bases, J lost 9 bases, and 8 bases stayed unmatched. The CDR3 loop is CASSWNRGTLSPLHF. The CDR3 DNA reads TGTGCCAGCAGCTGGAACAGGGGGACGCTTTCACCCCTCCACTTT.

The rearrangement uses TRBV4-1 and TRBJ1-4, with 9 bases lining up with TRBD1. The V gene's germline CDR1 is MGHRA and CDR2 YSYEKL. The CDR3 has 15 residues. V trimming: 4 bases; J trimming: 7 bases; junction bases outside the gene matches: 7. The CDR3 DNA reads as TGCGCCAGCAGCCTTACCGGGACAGGGAGTGAAAAACTGTTTTTT. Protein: CASSLTGTGSEKLFF.

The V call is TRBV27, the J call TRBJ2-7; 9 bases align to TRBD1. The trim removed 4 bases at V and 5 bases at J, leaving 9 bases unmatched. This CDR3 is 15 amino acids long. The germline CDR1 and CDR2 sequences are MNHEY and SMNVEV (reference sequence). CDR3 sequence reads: CASSSFPGTGHEQYF. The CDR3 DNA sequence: TGTGCCAGCAGTTCCTTCCCCGGGACAGGGCACGAGCAGTACTTC.

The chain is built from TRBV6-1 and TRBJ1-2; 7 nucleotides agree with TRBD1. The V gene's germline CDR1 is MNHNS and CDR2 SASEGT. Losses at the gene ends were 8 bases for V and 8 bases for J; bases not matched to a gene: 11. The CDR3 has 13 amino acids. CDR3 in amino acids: CASLKVQGEGYTF. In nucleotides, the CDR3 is TGTGCCAGCTTAAAGGTCCAGGGGGAAGGCTACACCTTC.

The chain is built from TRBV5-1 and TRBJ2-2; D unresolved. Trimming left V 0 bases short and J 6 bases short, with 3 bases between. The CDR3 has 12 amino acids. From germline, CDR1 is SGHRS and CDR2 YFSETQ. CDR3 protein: CASSLAAGELFF. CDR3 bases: TGCGCCAGCAGCTTGGCGGCCGGGGAGCTGTTTTTT.